Sequencing of this TCR beta chain was carried out in a study of regulatory T cells in long-lasting Graves disease. Time point defined: newly diagnosed GD, antithyroid drugs for less than 3 months. With RNA extracted from PBMCs as input, the TCR library was made. On this clonotype: The antigen remains undetermined.

Study outcomes and limitations: Authors noted too few samples as a limitation.

TCR beta libraries were built with iRepertoire HTBI primers and Arm-PCR of CDR3 regions. TCRdb recomputed calls from the multiplex PCR reads with MiXCR, one row per CDR3 protein. Counted here are roughly 420,000 distinct CDR3 sequences, around 13% occurring once; the ten biggest clones make up roughly a sixth. The sample was also reused in another study, on T cells in Graves' hyperthyroidism and ophthalmopathy. That study adds: Recently diagnosed hyperthyroidism of less than 2 months' duration affected patients aged 18 to 65.

Specimen: peripheral blood mononuclear cells (PBMCs), collected at new diagnosis, from a patient treated with antithyroid drugs. The receptor comes from a woman aged 45-65 years with Graves disease.

The CDR3 is CASSPRTGGGNTEAFF. The CDR3 DNA sequence: TGTGCCAGCTCACCACGGACAGGGGGCGGTAACACTGAAGCTTTCTTT. This chain connects TRBV18 to TRBJ1-1; 11 nucleotides agree with TRBD1. Trimming removed 1 base from V and 2 bases from J; junction bases left unmatched: 3. CDR3 length: 16 residues. Per germline, CDR1 KGHSH and CDR2 LQKENI. Looking up the rest from reference TRBV18 and TRBJ1-1 gives the full variable domain: NAGVMQNPRHLVRRRGQEARLRCSPMKGHSHVYWYRQLPEEGLKFMVYLQKENIIDESGMPKERFSAEFPKEGPSILRIQQVVRGDSAAYFCASSPRTGGGNTEAFFGQGTRLTVV.